A selection of T cell receptor beta chains follows, all from one sample in a study of cytomegalovirus exposure and HLA in healthy donors. Method: immunoSEQ multiplex PCR; TCRdb's copy keeps in-frame clones and lacks some. The table lists some 68,000 clones, 96% of them singletons. The sequenced sample consisted of PBMCs. The source of these receptors is a man younger than 30 in good health and CMV-seronegative. Each CDR3 is given with its conserved first and last residue. Fields, in order: clone size, D gene, J gene, V gene, CDR3 DNA, CDR3 protein. D genes are given only for firm matches. Not every row has a clone size; where given, it reads once, few, many or a size class.

clone_size: NA
d_call: NA
j_call: TRBJ1-2
v_call: TRBV2
cdr3_nt: TGTGCCAGGCAGCGGGAGGCTGGCTACACCTTC
cdr3_aa: CARQREAGYTF

clone_size: NA
d_call: TRBD1
j_call: TRBJ1-1
v_call: TRBV4-2
cdr3_nt: TGTGCCAGCAATCCAGCAGGGGGAGCTGAAGCTTTCTTT
cdr3_aa: CASNPAGGAEAFF

clone_size: once
d_call: NA
j_call: TRBJ1-2
v_call: TRBV11-3
cdr3_nt: TGTGCCAGCAGCCCCAACAGGGACTATGGCTACACCTTC
cdr3_aa: CASSPNRDYGYTF

clone_size: NA
d_call: NA
j_call: TRBJ1-2
v_call: TRBV6-1
cdr3_nt: TGTGCCAGCAGTGAGGACTCCTCCTATGGCTACACCTTC
cdr3_aa: CASSEDSSYGYTF

clone_size: once
d_call: NA
j_call: TRBJ2-7
v_call: TRBV21-1
cdr3_nt: TGTGCCGGCCTCTACCGACAGGGGCCCTACGAGCAGTACTTC
cdr3_aa: CAGLYRQGPYEQYF

clone_size: NA
d_call: NA
j_call: TRBJ1-1
v_call: TRBV5-1
cdr3_nt: TGCGCCAGCAGCTTGGATGGAGGGTTGAACACTGAAGCTTTCTTT
cdr3_aa: CASSLDGGLNTEAFF

clone_size: NA
d_call: TRBD2
j_call: TRBJ2-7
v_call: TRBV7-3
cdr3_nt: TGTGCCAGCAGCTTGGAGGGAGGGCCTAGCTACGAGCAGTACTTC
cdr3_aa: CASSLEGGPSYEQYF

clone_size: NA
d_call: TRBD2
j_call: TRBJ2-1
v_call: TRBV11-1
cdr3_nt: TGTGCCAGCAGCCGCGGACTAGCGGACAATGAGCAGTTCTTC
cdr3_aa: CASSRGLADNEQFF

clone_size: NA
d_call: NA
j_call: TRBJ1-2
v_call: TRBV6-6
cdr3_nt: TGTGCCAGCAGTTACGAGACGGGAACTAACTATGGCTACACCTTC
cdr3_aa: CASSYETGTNYGYTF

clone_size: NA
d_call: TRBD1
j_call: TRBJ1-1
v_call: TRBV11-2
cdr3_nt: TGTGCCAGCAGCCCAGGGACAGGGTCCTATAGGGGTGAAGCTTTCTTT
cdr3_aa: CASSPGTGSYRGEAFF

clone_size: NA
d_call: TRBD1
j_call: TRBJ1-4
v_call: TRBV5-1
cdr3_nt: TGCGCCAGCAGCTTGGGACAGGGAGGAAATGAAAAACTGTTTTTT
cdr3_aa: CASSLGQGGNEKLFF

clone_size: NA
d_call: TRBD1
j_call: TRBJ1-2
v_call: TRBV27
cdr3_nt: TGTGCCAGCAGGCCAAGTCCGGGACAGGGGGGGTTTGGCTACACCTTC
cdr3_aa: CASRPSPGQGGFGYTF

clone_size: once
d_call: TRBD2
j_call: TRBJ2-5
v_call: TRBV6-5
cdr3_nt: TGTGCCAGCCGGACGGGTAGCGGGATTCGAGAGACCCAGTACTTC
cdr3_aa: CASRTGSGIRETQYF

clone_size: NA
d_call: NA
j_call: TRBJ1-2
v_call: TRBV30
cdr3_nt: TGTGCCTGGAGTGTAGGAGGGTTCTATGGCTACACCTTC
cdr3_aa: CAWSVGGFYGYTF

clone_size: NA
d_call: NA
j_call: TRBJ2-1
v_call: TRBV19
cdr3_nt: TGTGCCAGTAGTATAGCGGCGGGAACCCCCTACAATGAGCAGTTCTTC
cdr3_aa: CASSIAAGTPYNEQFF

clone_size: NA
d_call: NA
j_call: TRBJ1-2
v_call: TRBV19
cdr3_nt: TGTGCCAGTAGTCCTTTAGGATCGTGGGAGGATGGCTACACCTTC
cdr3_aa: CASSPLGSWEDGYTF

clone_size: NA
d_call: NA
j_call: TRBJ1-2
v_call: TRBV27
cdr3_nt: TGTGCCAGCAGTTTACGTACCGGGGCGGGAGGCTACACCTTC
cdr3_aa: CASSLRTGAGGYTF

clone_size: NA
d_call: NA
j_call: TRBJ1-5
v_call: TRBV28
cdr3_nt: TGTGCCAGCAGTCAGGGGTCGCGCAATCAGCCCCAGCATTTT
cdr3_aa: CASSQGSRNQPQHF

clone_size: NA
d_call: NA
j_call: TRBJ2-5
v_call: TRBV14
cdr3_nt: TGTGCCAGCAGCCAGGGACACCCAGAGACCCAGTACTTC
cdr3_aa: CASSQGHPETQYF

clone_size: NA
d_call: TRBD2
j_call: TRBJ2-7
v_call: TRBV9
cdr3_nt: TGTGCCAGCAGCTGGGGGACTAGCGCCTACGAGCAGTACTTC
cdr3_aa: CASSWGTSAYEQYF

clone_size: NA
d_call: TRBD1
j_call: TRBJ2-3
v_call: TRBV2
cdr3_nt: TGTGCCAGCAGCCCGGGACAGGGAAGCACAGATACGCAGTATTTT
cdr3_aa: CASSPGQGSTDTQYF

clone_size: NA
d_call: TRBD2
j_call: TRBJ2-1
v_call: TRBV5-4
cdr3_nt: TGTGCCAGCAGCCAATATTCTAGCGGGAGGGCAGATGAGCAGTTCTTC
cdr3_aa: CASSQYSSGRADEQFF

clone_size: NA
d_call: NA
j_call: TRBJ2-5
v_call: TRBV2
cdr3_nt: TGTGCCAGCAGTTTCGGGCAAGAGACCCAGTACTTC
cdr3_aa: CASSFGQETQYF

clone_size: NA
d_call: NA
j_call: TRBJ1-4
v_call: TRBV7-8
cdr3_nt: TGTGCCAGCAGCCTATCCGGGATCCTGGGTGAAAAACTGTTTTTT
cdr3_aa: CASSLSGILGEKLFF

clone_size: once
d_call: TRBD1
j_call: TRBJ1-1
v_call: TRBV6-6
cdr3_nt: TGTGCCAGCAGCTCAGGGGGGACTGAAGCTTTCTTT
cdr3_aa: CASSSGGTEAFF

clone_size: NA
d_call: NA
j_call: TRBJ1-4
v_call: TRBV11-3
cdr3_nt: TGTGCCAGCAGCTTGGAGGTAGGATCTGGGCCGGGCCCGTCTGAAAAACTGTTTTTT
cdr3_aa: CASSLEVGSGPGPSEKLFF

clone_size: once
d_call: NA
j_call: TRBJ1-1
v_call: TRBV19
cdr3_nt: TGTGCCAGTAGTATAGCCGCATGGGGAGGAGGAGCGAACACTGAAGCTTTCTTT
cdr3_aa: CASSIAAWGGGANTEAFF

clone_size: NA
d_call: TRBD2
j_call: TRBJ2-3
v_call: TRBV19
cdr3_nt: TGTGCCAGTAGTATAGAAGGGACTAGCGGGTTCACAGATACGCAGTATTTT
cdr3_aa: CASSIEGTSGFTDTQYF

clone_size: NA
d_call: NA
j_call: TRBJ2-2
v_call: TRBV5-4
cdr3_nt: TGTGCCAGCAGCTGGACTGTCAACACCGGGGAGCTGTTTTTT
cdr3_aa: CASSWTVNTGELFF

clone_size: NA
d_call: TRBD1
j_call: TRBJ1-4
v_call: TRBV6-6
cdr3_nt: TGTGCCAGCAGTTACGAGGGACAGGGAAGCGAAAAACTGTTTTTT
cdr3_aa: CASSYEGQGSEKLFF

clone_size: NA
d_call: NA
j_call: TRBJ2-1
v_call: TRBV14
cdr3_nt: TGTGCCAGCAGCCAAGACCCCAGCGGCGGCGCCAGCGAGCAGTTCTTC
cdr3_aa: CASSQDPSGGASEQFF

clone_size: NA
d_call: NA
j_call: TRBJ1-2
v_call: TRBV2
cdr3_nt: TGTGCCAGCTCAGGGTACCTAGGCTATGGCTACACCTTC
cdr3_aa: CASSGYLGYGYTF

clone_size: NA
d_call: NA
j_call: TRBJ2-7
v_call: TRBV12-5
cdr3_nt: TGTGCTAGTGGCCGGACGGGGGATGGTCAGTACGAGCAGTACTTC
cdr3_aa: CASGRTGDGQYEQYF

clone_size: once
d_call: NA
j_call: TRBJ2-3
v_call: TRBV4-1
cdr3_nt: TGCGCCAGCAGCCAAGTCCCCCGACTAAGCAAAGTCACAGATACGCAGTATTTT
cdr3_aa: CASSQVPRLSKVTDTQYF

clone_size: NA
d_call: NA
j_call: TRBJ1-3
v_call: TRBV5-1
cdr3_nt: TGCGCCAGCAGCTTGGCAGGTCCCGGAAACACCATATATTTT
cdr3_aa: CASSLAGPGNTIYF

clone_size: once
d_call: TRBD2
j_call: TRBJ2-5
v_call: TRBV11-3
cdr3_nt: TGTGCCAGCAGCTTAGATAGTCGGATTAGCGGGTATGAAGAGACCCAGTACTTC
cdr3_aa: CASSLDSRISGYEETQYF

clone_size: NA
d_call: NA
j_call: TRBJ1-5
v_call: TRBV19
cdr3_nt: TGTGCCAGTAGTATAGAATGGGGGGGAGACAATCAGCCCCAGCATTTT
cdr3_aa: CASSIEWGGDNQPQHF

clone_size: once
d_call: NA
j_call: TRBJ1-3
v_call: TRBV19
cdr3_nt: TGTGCCAGTAGTGGTCAGGGAAGCTCTGGAAACACCATATATTTT
cdr3_aa: CASSGQGSSGNTIYF

clone_size: NA
d_call: NA
j_call: TRBJ2-7
v_call: TRBV19
cdr3_nt: TGTGCCAGTAGTATAGGAGGAGGCTACGAGCAGTACTTC
cdr3_aa: CASSIGGGYEQYF

clone_size: once
d_call: TRBD2
j_call: TRBJ2-1
v_call: TRBV4-1
cdr3_nt: TGCGCCAGCAGCCGGACACCGGGACTAGCGGGAGCTGATGAGCAGTTCTTC
cdr3_aa: CASSRTPGLAGADEQFF

clone_size: NA
d_call: TRBD2
j_call: TRBJ2-1
v_call: TRBV2
cdr3_nt: TGTGCCAGCAGTGGACTAGCGGGAACCAATGAGCAGTTCTTC
cdr3_aa: CASSGLAGTNEQFF

clone_size: once
d_call: NA
j_call: TRBJ2-6
v_call: TRBV28
cdr3_nt: TGTGCCAGCAGTTTATCCGAGAGCTCTGGGGCCAACGTCCTGACTTTC
cdr3_aa: CASSLSESSGANVLTF

clone_size: NA
d_call: TRBD1
j_call: TRBJ2-7
v_call: TRBV5-3
cdr3_nt: TGTGCCAGAAGCCCCCCGGACAGGCCCCCGTCCTACGAGCAGTACTTC
cdr3_aa: CARSPPDRPPSYEQYF

clone_size: NA
d_call: TRBD1
j_call: TRBJ1-1
v_call: TRBV28
cdr3_nt: TGTGCCAGCAGTCGGACAGGGGGCACTGAAGCTTTCTTT
cdr3_aa: CASSRTGGTEAFF

clone_size: NA
d_call: NA
j_call: TRBJ2-3
v_call: TRBV6-4
cdr3_nt: TGTGCCAGCAGTGATTGGGGGGATTCTAGCACAGATACGCAGTATTTT
cdr3_aa: CASSDWGDSSTDTQYF

clone_size: once
d_call: NA
j_call: TRBJ2-1
v_call: TRBV28
cdr3_nt: TGTGCCAGCAGTTTCCCCTTGACACAACTCACCTACAATGAGCAGTTCTTC
cdr3_aa: CASSFPLTQLTYNEQFF

clone_size: NA
d_call: TRBD2
j_call: TRBJ2-7
v_call: TRBV10-3
cdr3_nt: TGTGCCATCAGTGGTGCGGGAGGGCCGGGAGAGCAGTACTTC
cdr3_aa: CAISGAGGPGEQYF

clone_size: NA
d_call: NA
j_call: TRBJ1-2
v_call: TRBV7-9
cdr3_nt: TGTGCCAGCAGCGGCGGGAGCTCACCTCATGGCTACACCTTC
cdr3_aa: CASSGGSSPHGYTF

clone_size: NA
d_call: NA
j_call: TRBJ1-1
v_call: TRBV12-5
cdr3_nt: TGTGCTAGTGGCCCCCAAGAACGGTCGGCTTTCTTT
cdr3_aa: CASGPQERSAFF

clone_size: NA
d_call: NA
j_call: TRBJ2-7
v_call: TRBV7-9
cdr3_nt: TGTGCCAGCAGCTTATCCAGACAGGGAGGGCAGTACTTC
cdr3_aa: CASSLSRQGGQYF

clone_size: NA
d_call: TRBD1
j_call: TRBJ2-1
v_call: TRBV27
cdr3_nt: TGTGCCAGCAGTCCCGGGACAGGGGGCTACAATGAGCAGTTCTTC
cdr3_aa: CASSPGTGGYNEQFF

clone_size: NA
d_call: TRBD1
j_call: TRBJ2-3
v_call: TRBV19
cdr3_nt: TGTGCCAGTAGTAGGACAGGGATGCTCACAGATACGCAGTATTTT
cdr3_aa: CASSRTGMLTDTQYF

clone_size: NA
d_call: TRBD1
j_call: TRBJ2-7
v_call: TRBV19
cdr3_nt: TGTGCCAGTAGTATCTCGGGACAGGCCCTTCTCAGGTCCTACGAGCAGTACTTC
cdr3_aa: CASSISGQALLRSYEQYF

clone_size: NA
d_call: NA
j_call: TRBJ2-1
v_call: TRBV7-7
cdr3_nt: TGTGCTAGCAGTACCGGGACAAACAATGAGCAGTTCTTC
cdr3_aa: CASSTGTNNEQFF

clone_size: NA
d_call: NA
j_call: TRBJ2-3
v_call: TRBV4-2
cdr3_nt: TGTGCCAGCAGCCAAGTAGATCAGGGGCAGGCAGATACGCAGTATTTT
cdr3_aa: CASSQVDQGQADTQYF

clone_size: NA
d_call: NA
j_call: TRBJ2-3
v_call: TRBV7-9
cdr3_nt: TGTGCCAGCAGCCCCCCTGGCACAGATACGCAGTATTTT
cdr3_aa: CASSPPGTDTQYF

clone_size: NA
d_call: TRBD2
j_call: TRBJ2-7
v_call: TRBV7-9
cdr3_nt: TGTGCCAGCAGCCGCGTGACTAGCGCTTACAACGAGCAGTACTTC
cdr3_aa: CASSRVTSAYNEQYF

clone_size: NA
d_call: NA
j_call: TRBJ2-7
v_call: TRBV9
cdr3_nt: TGTGCCAGCAGCCCAGAGCCCGACAGGCGTTACGAGCAGTACTTC
cdr3_aa: CASSPEPDRRYEQYF

clone_size: NA
d_call: NA
j_call: TRBJ1-1
v_call: TRBV7-2
cdr3_nt: TGTGCCAGCGTCGAGGAGGGTGCCCCCATGAACACTGAAGCTTTCTTT
cdr3_aa: CASVEEGAPMNTEAFF

clone_size: NA
d_call: NA
j_call: TRBJ1-5
v_call: TRBV5-5
cdr3_nt: TGTGCCAGCAGCCTGCTAGGGGGGGATAGCAATCAGCCCCAGCATTTT
cdr3_aa: CASSLLGGDSNQPQHF